These 24 T cell receptor beta chains share one sample of origin, sequenced in a study of blood T cell repertoires in COVID-19 (dated by TCRdb to about 2020). The library was made by the immunoSEQ multiplex PCR assay. The table comes from immuneACCESS by way of TCRdb, which keeps in-frame sequences with V and J called. Part of the clones is missing from these tables; in studies checked, under half for an unresolved V gene and the rest for unknown reasons. The sample table lists more than 110,000 clones, approximately 81% of them with a count of one. Of the sample, 5.5% falls within the top ten clones. The source material was PBMCs or T cells enriched from blood (not recorded which). The receptors come from a man aged 40-55 years with acute COVID-19.

The rearrangement links TRBV3-1 (or the pseudogene TRBV3-2) to TRBJ2-1; 9 bases line up with TRBD2. This CDR3 is built from 18 residues. V lost 2 bases to trimming and J lost 3 bases; unmatched junction nucleotides: 11. Germline V gene lookup returns CDR1 LGHDT and CDR2 YNNKEL (reference sequence). The CDR3 region is CASSQLLAGSDYYNEQFF. The CDR3 DNA sequence: TGTGCCAGCAGCCAACTCCTAGCGGGGTCCGATTACTACAATGAGCAGTTCTTC.

J is TRBJ1-1 and V is TRBV11-2; TRBD1 aligns across 8 bases. The CDR3 sequence is 13 residues long. With V trimmed by 2 bases and J by 8 bases, 4 bases remained unmatched. Germline V gives CDR1 SGHAT, CDR2 FQNNGV. This CDR3 reads CASSLRDRTEAFF. CDR3 DNA: TGTGCCAGCAGCTTACGGGACAGGACCGAAGCTTTCTTT.

The chain links TRBV24-1 to TRBJ1-5; D gene unclear. Germline V gene data show CDR1 as KGHDR and CDR2 as SFDVKD. CDR3 length equals 15 residues. The germline V and J ends were trimmed by 3 bases and 2 bases, with 10 bases remaining between them. The CDR3 region is CATSDPRRGNQPQHF. CDR3 sequence (DNA): TGTGCCACCAGTGATCCGCGGAGGGGCAATCAGCCCCAGCATTTT.

The CDR3 spells CATSPMGRGGTDTQYF. The CDR3 bases are TGTGCCACCAGCCCTATGGGGAGGGGGGGGACAGATACGCAGTATTTT. The rearrangement uses TRBV15 and TRBJ2-3; D may be TRBD2 (7 bases). The germline CDR1 and CDR2 sequences are LNHNV and YYDKDF (reference sequence). V lost 5 bases, J lost 3 bases, and 18 bases lay in between. The CDR3 spans 16 residues. The whole variable domain, remainder taken from reference TRBV15 and TRBJ2-3, is DAMVIQNPRYQVTQFGKPVTLSCSQTLNHNVMYWYQQKSSQAPKLLFHYYDKDFNNEADTPDNFQSRRPNTSFCFLDIRSPGLGDTAMYLCATSPMGRGGTDTQYFGPGTRLTVL.

V gene TRBV7-2 combines with J gene TRBJ1-5; no clear D. Germline loops: CDR1 SGHTA, CDR2 FQGNSA. The CDR3 is made up of 17 amino acids. Trimming shortened V by 6 bases and J by 6 bases, and 24 bases separated the two germline ends. CDR3 protein: CASRLRFDWRMSQPQHF. The CDR3 DNA reads as TGTGCCAGCAGGCTACGGTTTGACTGGCGAATGTCTCAGCCCCAGCATTTT. The full variable domain, its missing parts supplied by reference TRBV7-2 and TRBJ1-5, is GAGVSQSPSNKVTEKGKDVELRCDPISGHTALYWYRQSLGQGLEFLIYFQGNSAPDKSGLPSDRFSAERTGGSVSTLTIQRTQQEDSAVYLCASRLRFDWRMSQPQHFGDGTRLSIL.

This chain joins TRBV27 and TRBJ1-6, with no clear D. Germline-derived CDR1 and CDR2 are MNHEY and SMNVEV (reference sequence). This CDR3 comprises 16 residues. V lost 6 bases, J lost 9 bases, and 21 bases lay in between. CDR3 amino acids: CASRTSGKRLLSPLHF. The CDR3 DNA reads as TGTGCCAGCAGGACCTCCGGGAAAAGGCTCCTTTCACCCCTCCACTTT.

The chain uses TRBV28 and TRBJ1-5, with a tentative D call TRBD1 (5 bases). The CDR3 covers 16 residues. Germline values: CDR1 MDHEN, CDR2 SYDVKM. The V end lost 7 bases, the J end lost 7 bases, and 23 bases lay between the germline ends. CDR3 bases: TGTGCCAGCACCGACCGGGGGGGGGAGGTGCGGCAGCCCCAGCATTTT. This translates into CASTDRGGEVRQPQHF.

This rearrangement joins TRBV5-6 to TRBJ2-1, with 9 bases fitting TRBD2. CDR1 is SGHDT, CDR2 YYEEEE, per germline. This CDR3 has 16 residues. The V and J ends lost 4 bases and 4 bases, in that order; junction bases with no gene match: 9. The CDR3 nucleotides are TGTGCCAGCAGCCCTAATAGCGGGGGCCCGTACAATGAGCAGTTCTTC. Translated: CASSPNSGGPYNEQFF.

Here the CDR3 reads CASSSGGDKNIQYF. DNA of the CDR3: TGTGCCAGTAGCTCTGGAGGGGACAAAAACATTCAGTACTTC. The chain links TRBV19 to TRBJ2-4, with D perhaps TRBD2 (6 bases). V was pared by 6 bases and J by 3 bases, with 12 bases between. The CDR3 has 14 amino acids. The germline CDR1 and CDR2 sequences are LNHDA and SQIVND (reference sequence). Full variable domain (missing parts from reference TRBV19 and TRBJ2-4): DGGITQSPKYLFRKEGQNVTLSCEQNLNHDAMYWYRQDPGQGLRLIYYSQIVNDFQKGDIAEGYSVSREKKESFPLTVTSAQKNPTAFYLCASSSGGDKNIQYFGAGTRLSVL.

The V gene is TRBV9, the J gene TRBJ1-2; D unclear. The germline gives CDR1 SGDLS, CDR2 YYNGEE. The V gene lost 0 bases and the J gene lost 6 bases, with 9 bases spanning the gap. CDR3 length equals 13 residues. The CDR3 spells CASSVAGGNGYTF. In DNA form, the CDR3 reads TGTGCCAGCAGCGTAGCAGGAGGGAATGGCTACACCTTC.

J is TRBJ1-1 and V is TRBV7-9, with D unclear. V was pared by 3 bases and J by 0 bases, with 8 bases between. This CDR3 has 14 residues. Germline assignment: CDR1 SEHNR and CDR2 FQNEAQ (reference sequence). CDR3 loop: CASSFGAVNTEAFF. The CDR3 DNA reads TGTGCCAGCAGCTTCGGTGCGGTGAACACTGAAGCTTTCTTT.

The J gene is TRBJ1-1, the V gene TRBV4-2; a weak D match, TRBD1 (5 bases). CDR1 and CDR2 (germline): LGHNA, YNFKEQ. V gave up 4 bases and J gave up 4 bases, with 10 bases separating them. The CDR3 runs 13 residues. DNA of the CDR3: TGTGCCAGCAGCCCGGGGGGGAGCACTGAAGCTTTCTTT. It specifies CASSPGGSTEAFF.

CDR3 bases: TGTGCCATCAGGGTGGACAGGGGTAACGAGCAGTACTTC. Its translation is CAIRVDRGNEQYF. The chain has TRBV10-3 and TRBJ2-7; TRBD1 agrees at 9 bases. CDR3 length: 13 amino acids. Per germline, CDR1 ENHRY and CDR2 SYGVKD. Trimming at V came to 6 bases and at J to 5 bases, leaving 5 bases not matched to a gene.

The chain recombines TRBV18 with TRBJ1-5, with TRBD1 matching 8 bases. The CDR3 is 14 amino acids. The germline V gene has CDR1 KGHSH and CDR2 LQKENI. V was clipped by 5 bases and J by 4 bases; unmatched bases: 4. For the CDR3, the DNA is TGTGCCAGCTCAAACCGGGACAGGAATCAGCCCCAGCATTTT. It yields the protein CASSNRDRNQPQHF.

This sequence joins TRBV28 and TRBJ2-1, with TRBD2 matching over 15 bases. Looked up from germline, CDR1 is MDHEN and CDR2 is SYDVKM. With V trimmed by 3 bases and J by 8 bases, 14 bases remained unmatched. CDR3 length: 19 residues. CDR3 DNA sequence: TGTGCCAGCAGTTTTGGAGGGAACCCCGGGACTAGCGGGAGGTATGAGCAGTTCTTC. It yields the protein CASSFGGNPGTSGRYEQFF.

The J gene is TRBJ2-2, the V gene TRBV10-1; TRBD2 agrees at 9 bases. Germline loops: CDR1 WNHNN, CDR2 SYGVQD (reference sequence). V lost 0 bases to trimming and J lost 5 bases; unmatched junction nucleotides: 7. The CDR3 has 17 amino acids. The CDR3 DNA is TGCGCCAGCAGTGAGTCTGCACTAGCGGGCGTTACCGGGGAGCTGTTTTTT. The encoded protein is CASSESALAGVTGELFF.

This chain links TRBV19 with TRBJ2-1, with 7 bases matching TRBD2. The trim removed 7 bases at V and 4 bases at J, leaving 7 bases unmatched. Germline loops: CDR1 LNHDA, CDR2 SQIVND (reference sequence). CDR3 length: 14 amino acids. The CDR3 loop reads CASIAGEGYNEQFF. The CDR3 DNA reads TGTGCCAGTATTGCGGGAGAGGGTTACAATGAGCAGTTCTTC.

V is TRBV14 and J is TRBJ2-7, with TRBD1 matching 8 bases. The ends lost 4 bases at V and 4 bases at J; junction bases unmatched: 15. Germline V gene data show CDR1 as SGHDN and CDR2 as FVKESK. There are 17 residues in the CDR3. CDR3 amino acids: CASSLTHSGQVGYEQYF. The CDR3 DNA reads as TGTGCCAGCAGCCTTACCCATTCGGGACAGGTAGGATACGAGCAGTACTTC.

The chain joins TRBV2 to TRBJ1-5; tentative D call: TRBD1 (5 bases). Germline V gives CDR1 SNHLY, CDR2 FYNNEI. This CDR3 spans 14 amino acids. V dropped 5 bases and J dropped 3 bases, with 11 bases sitting between them. The CDR3 loop is CASSLEQANQPQHF. Written as DNA, the CDR3 is TGTGCCAGCAGTTTGGAACAGGCCAATCAGCCCCAGCATTTT.

This clone was detected a few times. The chain links TRBV14 to TRBJ2-1, with 7 bases identical to TRBD2. Per the germline V gene, CDR1 is SGHDN and CDR2 is FVKESK. Trimming took 2 bases from V and 3 from J; bases not matched to a gene: 13. The CDR3 is made up of 18 amino acids. The CDR3 nucleotides are TGTGCCAGCAGCCAATTAGCGGGTCCAATCCCCCTCTACAATGAGCAGTTCTTC. It encodes CASSQLAGPIPLYNEQFF.

This chain joins TRBV7-2 and TRBJ2-7; no clear D gene. The V gene's germline CDR1 is SGHTA and CDR2 FQGNSA. Trimming stripped 6 bases from V and 0 bases from J, with 9 bases between. The CDR3 length is 13 residues. Written as DNA, the CDR3 is TGTGCCAGCAGGCCCACTCACTCCTACGAGCAGTACTTC. Translating gives CASRPTHSYEQYF.

This clone was recorded only once. The V gene is TRBV25-1, the J gene TRBJ2-7, with 10 bases identical to TRBD1. V lost 5 bases and J lost 6; bases outside the gene matches: 10. The CDR3 covers 15 residues. Germline loops: CDR1 MGHDK, CDR2 SYGVNS. CDR3 sequence: CASSPGTGVRSEQYF. Here the CDR3 DNA reads TGTGCCAGCAGTCCCGGGACAGGGGTCAGAAGCGAGCAGTACTTC.

This clone has a single count. The J gene is TRBJ2-5, the V gene TRBV7-7; 8 bases are a match to TRBD1. The V and J ends lost 5 bases and 5 bases, in that order; junction bases with no gene match: 4. Germline CDR1 SSHAT, CDR2 FNYEAQ (reference sequence). This CDR3 has 13 amino acids. Here the CDR3 reads CASSPDRVETQYF. In nucleotides, the CDR3 is TGTGCCAGCAGCCCGGACAGGGTTGAGACCCAGTACTTC. Variable domain in full (rest from reference TRBV7-7 and TRBJ2-5): GAGVSQSPRYKVTKRGQDVTLRCDPISSHATLYWYQQALGQGPEFLTYFNYEAQPDKSGLPSDRFSAERPEGSISTLTIQRTEQRDSAMYRCASSPDRVETQYFGPGTRLLVL.

Comment on this clone: Other DNA sequences within the sample encode an identical CDR3. This CDR3 is CASSYPDRGSNQPQHF. The CDR3 coding sequence is TGTGCCAGCAGTTACCCCGACAGGGGTAGCAATCAGCCCCAGCATTTT. The chain couples TRBV6-2 or TRBV6-3 to TRBJ1-5, with 8 bases fitting TRBD1. The CDR3 length is 16 residues. Germline-derived CDR1 and CDR2 are MNHEY and SVGEGT. The V and J ends lost 2 bases and 0 bases, in that order; junction bases with no gene match: 3.